A selection of T cell receptor beta chains follows, all from one sample in a study of T cell repertoires in cytomegalovirus infection. One entry per CDR3 protein results from TCRdb running MiXCR on the reads. The table lists around 300,000 distinct CDR3 sequences, more than 8% of them singletons, with approximately 4.5% in the top ten. Sequenced input: PBMCs. The receptor source for this set is a human donor in good health (CMV status not recorded). Some clones in this sample may be carry-over from other donors' samples. CDR3s include the opening cysteine and the closing phenylalanine or tryptophan. The D gene is left open where the match is weak. For some rows the clone size is stated as once, few or many, or as a class when expanded; others skip it.

TRBV7-8	TRBD2	many	TRBJ2-5	CASSRGQETQYF	TGTGCCAGCTCGCGGGGGCAAGAGACCCAGTACTTC
TRBV7-8	NA	many	TRBJ2-2	CASSTNTGELFF	TGTGCCAGCAGCACGAACACCGGGGAGCTGTTTTTT
TRBV7-9	NA	NA	TRBJ2-2	CASSPPRNTGELFF	TGTGCCAGCAGCCCGCCCAGGAACACCGGGGAGCTGTTTTTT
TRBV13	TRBD2	few	TRBJ2-3	CASSLRTSGWSDTQYF	TGTGCCAGCAGCCTCCGGACTAGCGGTTGGTCAGATACGCAGTATTTT
TRBV4-3	TRBD1	many	TRBJ1-2	CASSRSRDSNYGYTF	TGCGCCAGCAGCCGGTCACGGGACAGTAACTATGGCTACACCTTC
TRBV20-1	NA	many	TRBJ2-4	CSAIRAGARENIQYF	TGCAGTGCGATTCGGGCCGGGGCCCGGGAGAACATTCAGTACTTC
TRBV30	NA	few	TRBJ2-7	CAWATNSHYEQYF	TGTGCCTGGGCCACTAACAGTCATTATGAGCAGTACTTC
TRBV6-5	TRBD2	NA	TRBJ2-1	CASSYQLADSYNEQFF	TGTGCCAGCAGTTACCAACTAGCGGACTCCTACAATGAGCAGTTCTTC
TRBV4-1	TRBD1	few	TRBJ1-2	CASTQGGENYGYTF	TGCGCCAGCACCCAGGGGGGAGAGAACTATGGCTACACCTTC
TRBV20-1	NA	few	TRBJ2-1	CSAHLRYNEQFF	TGCAGTGCTCACCTCAGGTACAATGAGCAGTTCTTC
TRBV12-3/TRBV12-4	TRBD2	many	TRBJ2-2	CASSFGAGGPSGELFF	TGTGCCAGCAGTTTTGGAGCGGGGGGGCCTTCCGGGGAGCTGTTTTTT
TRBV29-1	TRBD1	many	TRBJ1-4	CSVEDLGQGNEKLFF	TGCAGCGTTGAAGATCTCGGACAGGGGAATGAAAAACTGTTTTTT
TRBV30	TRBD1	NA	TRBJ1-2	CACPGQGDYGYTF	TGTGCCTGCCCCGGACAGGGGGACTATGGCTACACCTTC
TRBV7-2	NA	many	TRBJ1-2	CASSPWDQVDGYTF	TGTGCCAGCAGCCCCTGGGACCAGGTGGATGGCTACACCTTC
TRBV6-2/TRBV6-3	NA	many	TRBJ2-1	CASLQGPRNEQFF	TGTGCCAGCCTACAAGGGCCGAGGAATGAGCAGTTCTTC
TRBV4-3	NA	few	TRBJ1-2	CASSQVQSSNYGYTF	TGCGCCAGCAGCCAAGTACAGTCTTCTAACTATGGCTACACCTTC
TRBV12-3/TRBV12-4	NA	many	TRBJ1-5	CASSFWGRRDNQPQHF	TGTGCCAGCAGTTTCTGGGGGCGACGTGACAATCAGCCCCAGCATTTT
TRBV11-2	NA	many	TRBJ2-2	CASSLVETGELFF	TGTGCCAGCAGCTTAGTGGAAACCGGGGAGCTGTTTTTT
TRBV6-1	NA	few	TRBJ1-1	CASSASKYTEAFF	TGTGCCAGCAGTGCCAGTAAATACACTGAAGCTTTCTTT
TRBV20-1	TRBD2	few	TRBJ2-7	CSARDWGGSSYEQYF	TGCAGTGCTAGAGATTGGGGGGGAAGCTCCTACGAGCAGTACTTC
TRBV20-1	NA	few	TRBJ1-1	CSASSDGAEAFF	TGCAGTGCTAGCTCTGACGGGGCTGAAGCTTTCTTT
TRBV7-2	NA	many	TRBJ2-3	CASSPRQPPGDDTQYF	TGTGCCAGCAGCCCTAGGCAGCCCCCCGGGGACGATACGCAGTATTTT
TRBV30	NA	few	TRBJ1-1	CAWKAGAGAFF	TGTGCCTGGAAGGCCGGGGCGGGTGCTTTCTTT
TRBV6-2/TRBV6-3	TRBD2	few	TRBJ2-7	CASSPLGLAATFGEQYF	TGTGCCAGCAGTCCCCTCGGACTAGCCGCTACGTTCGGGGAGCAGTACTTC
TRBV11-2	NA	NA	TRBJ2-5	CASSLGSVGETQYF	TGTGCCAGCAGCCTCGGGAGTGTGGGAGAGACCCAGTACTTC
TRBV7-2	NA	NA	TRBJ2-7	CASSASTYEQYF	TGTGCCAGCAGCGCCAGTACCTACGAGCAGTACTTC
TRBV7-2	NA	few	TRBJ1-2	CASSLVAGSYGYTF	TGTGCCAGCAGCTTAGTGGCAGGGAGCTATGGCTACACCTTC
TRBV4-3	NA	few	TRBJ1-1	CASSRGTRNTEAFF	TGCGCCAGCAGCCGGGGGACTCGGAACACTGAAGCTTTCTTT
TRBV7-9	NA	NA	TRBJ1-3	CASSLLPGQFSGNTIYF	TGTGCCAGCAGCTTACTTCCCGGGCAGTTCTCTGGAAACACCATATATTTT